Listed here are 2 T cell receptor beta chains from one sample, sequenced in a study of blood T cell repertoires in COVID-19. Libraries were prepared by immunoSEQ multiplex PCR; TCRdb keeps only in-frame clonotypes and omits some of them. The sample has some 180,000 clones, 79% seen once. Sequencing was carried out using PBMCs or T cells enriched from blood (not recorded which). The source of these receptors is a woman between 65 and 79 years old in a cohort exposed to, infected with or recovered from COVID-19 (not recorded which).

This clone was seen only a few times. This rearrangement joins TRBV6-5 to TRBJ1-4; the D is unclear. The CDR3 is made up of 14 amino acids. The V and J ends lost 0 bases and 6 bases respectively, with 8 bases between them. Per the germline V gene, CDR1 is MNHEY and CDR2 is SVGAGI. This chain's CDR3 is CASSYSSAHEKLFF. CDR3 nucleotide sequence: TGTGCCAGCAGTTACTCGAGTGCTCATGAAAAACTGTTTTTT.

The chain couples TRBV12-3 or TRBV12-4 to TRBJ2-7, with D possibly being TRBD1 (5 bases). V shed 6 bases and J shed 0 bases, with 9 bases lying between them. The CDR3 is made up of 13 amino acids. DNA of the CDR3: TGTGCCAGCAGAGGGGATGGCTCCTACGAGCAGTACTTC. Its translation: CASRGDGSYEQYF.